This paragraph covers one TCR beta chain sequence. Its antigen remains unidentified. This record comes from a study of T-cell reconstitution after alpha-beta-depleted transplantation in children. Study findings and constraints: About two months after transplant, alpha-beta T cells reportedly came from several hundred expanded graft clones. Counts and diversity of T cells one year after transplant came mostly from newly produced T cells. Day-60 TCRbeta diversity that was high in some patients was derived from surviving recipient T cells and thymic progenitors.

Germline V gives CDR1 MNHEY, CDR2 SVGEGT. The V end was cut by 2 bases, the J end by 12 bases, with 16 bases between. The CDR3 spans 13 residues. A library of TCRbeta sequences, prepared with unique molecular identifiers, was generated. MiXCR, applied by TCRdb to the PCR reads, yields one record per CDR3 protein. The repertoire includes about 110,000 distinct CDR3 sequences, about 6.4% of them detected once, and roughly 20% sits in the top ten. The chain has TRBV6-2 or TRBV6-3 and TRBJ1-2; maybe TRBD1 (6 bases). This material consisted of PBMCs, mostly from graft donor cells, taken 360 days after TCRalphabeta/CD19-depleted stem cell transplant. The TCR sequence derives from a male patient under 10 years old who had a stem cell transplant for acute lymphoblastic leukemia, so the T cells may come from the graft donor. Here the CDR3 DNA reads TGTGCCAGCAGTTACCCCCGACAGGACCCTCACACCTTC. Residues: CASSYPRQDPHTF.